Below, one T cell receptor (beta chain) is given with its context. This entry is derived from a study of human T cells and chemical hapten exposure. Time point indicated: healthy volunteer bleed at 2 weeks. Someone pulled total RNA out of unfractionated whole blood. With 2 bases clipped from V and 4 bases from J, the junction kept 4 bases outside the gene matches. This CDR3 is 17 amino acids long. Under the authors' procedure: Samples had a median of around 100,000 TCRs, ranging roughly 23,224 to 700,000. MiXCR, run by TCRdb on the RACE reads, gives a single entry per CDR3 protein. V and J calls and clone size were set by TCRdb, not the authors. The sample shows around 130,000 distinct CDR3 sequences, around 8.3% of them seen only once.

This TCR was sampled from a male donor in good health. Some clones in this sample may be carry-over from other donors' samples. Source material: whole blood. The J gene is TRBJ2-2, the V gene TRBV12-3 or TRBV12-4; 13 bases line up with TRBD2. DNA of the CDR3: TGTGCCAGCAGTTTATTGGGACTAGCGGGACCCACCGGGGAGCTGTTTTTT. Its protein product is CASSLLGLAGPTGELFF.